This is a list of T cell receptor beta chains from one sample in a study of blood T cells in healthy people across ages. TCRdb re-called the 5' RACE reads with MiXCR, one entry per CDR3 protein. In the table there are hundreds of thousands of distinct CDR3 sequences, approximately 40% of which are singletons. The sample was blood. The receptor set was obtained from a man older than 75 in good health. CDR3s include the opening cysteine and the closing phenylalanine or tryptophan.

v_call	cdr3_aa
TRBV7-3	CASSLGANEQFF
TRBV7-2	CAGTGASGKGGQFF
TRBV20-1	CSARTLAGEYEQFF
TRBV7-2	CASSPRWASYEQYF
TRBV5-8	CASSSRRRGPQETQYF
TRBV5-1	CASSPRMDRSTDTQYF
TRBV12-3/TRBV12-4	CASSPNRGTQYF
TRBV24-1	CATSDPRQARADTQYF
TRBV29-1	CSGLRRGATDTQYF
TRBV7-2	CASSLAGLGLGEQFF
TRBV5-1	CASSPPADSGANVLTF
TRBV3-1	CASSPRDRAIREQFF
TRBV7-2	CASSLASQGAGYEQYF
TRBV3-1	CASSQRGARGTDTQYF
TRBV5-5	CASSLELTGFHEQYF
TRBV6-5	CASSYSAVHNSNEKLFF
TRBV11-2	CASSLQNNEQYF
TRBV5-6	CASSLRQGGNQPQHF
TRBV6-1	CASSARNRALSYEQYF
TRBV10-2	CASSEGGRGLGETQYF
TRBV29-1	CSVVKGQETQYF
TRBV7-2	CAGRQRGPTNEKLFF
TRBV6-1	CASSESGQGARDTQYF
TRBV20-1	CSKAGGTGVYEQYF
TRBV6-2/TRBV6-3	CASSTSAYEQYF
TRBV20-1	CSARTSGSYEQYF
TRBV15	CATRLGQGHYTF
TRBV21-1	CASSKGRREAGHRTEAFF
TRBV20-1	CSARESGKAYNEQFF
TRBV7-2	CASSHFGQASTDTQYF
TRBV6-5	CASSYLQGEEQFF
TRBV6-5	CASSLPGRTEAFF
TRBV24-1	CATSDPDSGGNEKLFF
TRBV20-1	CSAQTPPGEAFF
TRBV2	CASSIFTGELFF
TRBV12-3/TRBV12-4	CASSLGGGWSYNEQYF
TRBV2	CASRKDYTDTQYF
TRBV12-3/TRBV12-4	CASSLASRTHEQYF
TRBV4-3	CASSRTGQPQETQYF
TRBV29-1	CSVTSGSWASYNEQFF
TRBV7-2	CASSGTSSDNEQFF
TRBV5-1	CASSLSGTAHEAFF
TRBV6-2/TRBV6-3	CASSYGGTGKNIQYF
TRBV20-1	CSARGLAGDNEQYF
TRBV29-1	CSVEGSAAEAFF
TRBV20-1	CSAPGQGARIEKLFF
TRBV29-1	CSVGTTNYGYTF
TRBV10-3	CAISFQDSYNSPLHF
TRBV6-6	CASSYGDGQPRWEQYF
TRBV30	CAWSKGGDYGYTF
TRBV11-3	CASSKSPGTGSYEQYF